The TCR beta chain under discussion was sequenced for a study of lymphopenia after photon versus proton radiotherapy. General study findings and limits: Post-nadir TCR diversity decline inversely tracked overall survival among those who died.

Method: immunoSEQ multiplex PCR; TCRdb's copy keeps in-frame clones and lacks some. The table lists about 160,000 clones, about 88% of them singletons. V lost 6 bases and J 5 bases, leaving 10 bases between the germline ends. Germline lookup yields CDR1 MDHEN and CDR2 SYDVKM. The CDR3 covers 12 residues. Regarding this clone: Its cognate antigen is unknown.

The sequences come from peripheral blood, collected from a patient treated with photon-based radiotherapy. This TCR was sampled from a man aged 50 to 60 with gastric cancer. The J gene is TRBJ1-1, the V gene TRBV28; no clear D gene. The CDR3 loop is CASSYRGTEAFF. For the CDR3, the DNA is TGTGCCAGCAGCTACCGAGGGACTGAAGCTTTCTTT. The complete variable domain, with remaining parts taken from reference TRBV28 and TRBJ1-1, reads DVKVTQSSRYLVKRTGEKVFLECVQDMDHENMFWYRQDPGLGLRLIYFSYDVKMKEKGDIPEGYSVSREKKERFSLILESASTNQTSMYLCASSYRGTEAFFGQGTRLTVV.